Here is one T cell receptor beta chain with its context. Its antigen is undetermined. Repertoires were generated with immunoSEQ multiplex PCR, while TCRdb's copy carries only in-frame clones and drops some. The table records roughly 25,000 clones, roughly 90% of them present only once. This sample is part of a study of T cells in localized non-small cell lung cancer. Study findings and constraints: Appearance in adjacent lung was seen for a median around 60 of the top 100 tumor clones. Tumor showed lower T cell clonality than uninvolved adjacent lung, where it was highest. As only one tumor region underwent sequencing, heterogeneity remains possible.

The V segment lost 7 bases and the J segment 3 bases; nucleotides outside the gene matches: 12. The CDR3 consists of 16 residues. Germline assignment: CDR1 MDHEN and CDR2 SYDVKM. This sequence originates from a man aged 40 to 70 with stage II lung adenocarcinoma. The source was PBMCs, collected before any cancer treatment. This rearrangement joins TRBV28 to TRBJ1-5; TRBD1 agrees at 7 bases. CDR3 residues: CASTAPTGNLNQPQHF. In DNA form, the CDR3 reads TGTGCCAGCACTGCCCCGACAGGGAATCTCAATCAGCCCCAGCATTTT.